Listed below are T cell receptor beta chains from one sample, sequenced in a study of cytomegalovirus exposure and HLA in healthy donors. Sequenced by immunoSEQ multiplex PCR; TCRdb stores in-frame clones only, minus some. The repertoire holds approximately 160,000 clones, with roughly 76% as singletons. The sequenced material came from PBMCs. Source of these receptors: a human donor in good health. Each CDR3 is given with its conserved first and last residue. Fields, in order: J gene, clone size, V gene, D gene, CDR3 protein, CDR3 DNA. The D gene is left open where the match is weak. Some rows mark clone size as missing; the rest say once, few, many or name a class of expanded clone.

TRBJ1-6 | NA | TRBV6-6 | NA | CASSYSNQGGQSPLHF | TGTGCCAGTAGTTACTCGAATCAGGGTGGGCAATCACCCCTCCACTTT
TRBJ2-2 | NA | TRBV5-1 | NA | CASSGTGQGSTGELFF | TGCGCCAGCAGCGGCACAGGGCAGGGGAGCACCGGGGAGCTGTTTTTT
TRBJ1-1 | NA | TRBV27 | TRBD1 | CASRRQGGGTEAFF | TGTGCCAGCAGGCGACAGGGGGGAGGCACTGAAGCTTTCTTT
TRBJ2-7 | once | TRBV6-5 | TRBD2 | CASSVSGGSSYEQYF | TGTGCCAGCAGCGTTAGCGGGGGGTCCTCCTACGAGCAGTACTTC
TRBJ2-7 | NA | TRBV6-5 | NA | CASRKTASYEQYF | TGTGCCAGCAGGAAGACAGCGTCCTACGAGCAGTACTTC
TRBJ2-1 | few | TRBV14 | NA | CASSLERTYNEQFF | TGTGCCAGCAGCCTGGAGAGGACCTACAATGAGCAGTTCTTC
TRBJ1-5 | few | TRBV6-1 | TRBD1 | CASSDRGGFNQPQHF | TGTGCCAGCAGTGACCGAGGGGGCTTCAATCAGCCCCAGCATTTT
TRBJ2-5 | NA | TRBV6-5 | NA | CASSYLHRHSQETQYF | TGTGCCAGCAGTTACCTCCACAGACACAGCCAAGAGACCCAGTACTTC
TRBJ1-1 | once | TRBV19 | TRBD1 | CASSTRTGVPEAFF | TGTGCCAGTAGTACCAGGACAGGGGTCCCTGAAGCTTTCTTT
TRBJ2-7 | NA | TRBV13 | NA | CASSLGGAPYEQYF | TGTGCCAGCAGCTTAGGGGGGGCCCCCTACGAGCAGTACTTC
TRBJ1-1 | once | TRBV11-2 | TRBD1 | CASSVDRGVTEAFF | TGTGCCAGCAGCGTGGACAGGGGGGTAACTGAAGCTTTCTTT
TRBJ2-5 | NA | TRBV4-2 | TRBD2 | CASSQHLLAGGGETQYF | TGTGCCAGCAGCCAGCATTTACTAGCGGGTGGGGGGGAGACCCAGTACTTC
TRBJ2-1 | NA | TRBV6-1 | NA | CASSEIAGSWGYNEQFF | TGTGCCAGCAGTGAAATTGCAGGGTCGTGGGGTTACAATGAGCAGTTCTTC
TRBJ2-1 | NA | TRBV4-1 | TRBD2 | CASSPRTSGGALNEQFF | TGCGCCAGCAGCCCGAGGACTAGCGGGGGGGCGCTCAATGAGCAGTTCTTC
TRBJ1-4 | few | TRBV12-5 | TRBD1 | CASGSDSRQGANEKLFF | TGTGCTAGTGGTTCAGACTCACGACAGGGCGCTAATGAAAAACTGTTTTTT
TRBJ1-1 | NA | TRBV19 | NA | CASSSTQGRTDYNTEAFF | TGTGCCAGTAGTTCTACGCAGGGCCGGACAGACTATAACACTGAAGCTTTCTTT
TRBJ2-1 | few | TRBV5-1 | NA | CASSPDRHNEQFF | TGCGCCAGCAGTCCCGACAGACACAATGAGCAGTTCTTC
TRBJ2-7 | NA | TRBV4-1 | TRBD1 | CASSPEAQIRGTGFFPYEQYF | TGCGCCAGCAGCCCAGAAGCCCAAATTAGGGGGACAGGGTTTTTTCCCTACGAGCAGTACTTC
TRBJ2-6 | NA | TRBV6-5 | NA | CASSKTGSGANVLTF | TGTGCCAGCTCAAAAACCGGCTCTGGGGCCAACGTCCTGACTTTC
TRBJ2-1 | NA | TRBV20-1 | NA | CSTTAYNEQFF | TGCAGTACTACCGCCTACAATGAGCAGTTCTTC
TRBJ1-2 | few | TRBV5-1 | NA | CASSPGGRDSTNYGYTF | TGCGCCAGCAGCCCCGGTGGCAGGGATTCGACTAACTATGGCTACACCTTC
TRBJ1-5 | few | TRBV4-1 | NA | CASSPQGLNQPQHF | TGCGCCAGCAGCCCCCAGGGCCTAAATCAGCCCCAGCATTTT
TRBJ1-2 | NA | TRBV7-9 | NA | CASSLAAPGYTF | TGTGCCAGCAGCTTAGCGGCCCCTGGCTACACCTTC
TRBJ1-2 | few | TRBV9 | NA | CASSAYAQGLANYGYTF | TGTGCCAGCAGCGCCTACGCACAGGGCTTAGCTAACTATGGCTACACCTTC
TRBJ1-1 | NA | TRBV27 | NA | CATTRGTEAFF | TGTGCCACCACCCGGGGCACTGAAGCTTTCTTT
TRBJ1-1 | few | TRBV19 | NA | CASNRFANTEAFF | TGTGCCAGTAACAGGTTTGCGAACACTGAAGCTTTCTTT
TRBJ1-1 | few | TRBV23-1 | NA | CASSQTGEAFF | TGCGCCAGCAGTCAGACAGGTGAAGCTTTCTTT
TRBJ1-2 | NA | TRBV2 | NA | CATPGWTYGYTF | TGTGCCACCCCAGGGTGGACCTATGGCTACACCTTC
TRBJ1-1 | NA | TRBV10-3 | TRBD1 | CAISERTGKNTEAFF | TGTGCCATCAGTGAGAGGACAGGGAAGAACACTGAAGCTTTCTTT
TRBJ1-1 | NA | TRBV6-5 | NA | CASSYPAGEAFF | TGTGCCAGCAGTTACCCCGCGGGTGAAGCTTTCTTT
TRBJ2-3 | NA | TRBV9 | TRBD2 | CASSIRGLAGAVTDTQYF | TGTGCCAGCAGCATCCGCGGACTAGCGGGGGCCGTCACAGATACGCAGTATTTT
TRBJ2-7 | NA | TRBV4-3 | NA | CASSQKWDRVLKQGFYEQYF | TGCGCCAGCAGCCAGAAATGGGACCGAGTACTTAAACAGGGATTCTACGAGCAGTACTTC
TRBJ1-6 | few | TRBV27 | TRBD1 | CASSSRGTYNSPLHF | TGTGCCAGCAGTTCCAGGGGGACCTATAATTCACCCCTCCACTTT
TRBJ1-2 | NA | TRBV5-6 | TRBD1 | CASLPRGHYGYTF | TGTGCCAGCTTACCCAGGGGGCACTATGGCTACACCTTC
TRBJ2-1 | once | TRBV27 | TRBD2 | CASSMLAGSSYNEQFF | TGTGCCAGCAGTATGTTAGCGGGTAGCTCCTACAATGAGCAGTTCTTC
TRBJ1-2 | NA | TRBV7-9 | NA | CASSLGRGRSGYTF | TGTGCCAGCAGCTTAGGAAGGGGTCGGAGTGGCTACACCTTC
TRBJ2-7 | NA | TRBV19 | TRBD1 | CASSLGDRGPYEQYF | TGTGCCAGTAGTTTGGGGGACAGGGGCCCTTACGAGCAGTACTTC
TRBJ1-1 | NA | TRBV19 | TRBD1 | CASSTRDRGRRLNTEAFF | TGTGCCAGTAGTACCCGGGACAGGGGCCGTCGCCTGAACACTGAAGCTTTCTTT
TRBJ2-1 | NA | TRBV10-3 | TRBD2 | CAISEVGMRASGDSHPNEQFF | TGTGCCATCAGTGAAGTAGGAATGAGAGCTAGCGGGGATTCCCATCCCAATGAGCAGTTCTTC
TRBJ2-7 | NA | TRBV19 | NA | CASSIETGAGEQYF | TGTGCCAGTAGTATAGAAACAGGGGCGGGAGAGCAGTACTTC
TRBJ2-7 | NA | TRBV4-1 | NA | CASSQYMANSYEQYF | TGCGCCAGCAGCCAATACATGGCCAACTCCTACGAGCAGTACTTC
TRBJ2-3 | NA | TRBV7-2 | TRBD1 | CASSSDRGTDTQYF | TGTGCCAGCAGCTCGGACAGGGGGACAGATACGCAGTATTTT
TRBJ1-2 | NA | TRBV5-1 | TRBD1 | CASSPGQGVGYTF | TGCGCCAGCAGCCCGGGACAGGGGGTTGGCTACACCTTC
TRBJ2-1 | NA | TRBV5-6 | NA | CASSFARGEQFF | TGTGCCAGCAGCTTTGCCCGGGGAGAGCAGTTCTTC
TRBJ2-3 | NA | TRBV19 | TRBD1 | CASSILNGTGNTDTQYF | TGTGCCAGTAGTATCCTGAACGGGACAGGGAACACAGATACGCAGTATTTT
TRBJ2-7 | NA | TRBV27 | NA | CASGHQQPGIHYYEQYF | TGTGCCAGCGGTCACCAACAACCGGGGATACATTACTACGAGCAGTACTTC
TRBJ1-2 | NA | TRBV13 | TRBD1 | CASSLGGRTTGGYTF | TGTGCCAGCAGCTTAGGTGGACGCACGACAGGGGGCTACACCTTC
TRBJ1-1 | NA | TRBV11-2 | NA | CASSLDSLGPNTEAFF | TGTGCCAGCAGCTTAGATAGTTTGGGCCCGAACACTGAAGCTTTCTTT
TRBJ2-5 | once | TRBV11-3 | TRBD2 | CASREGGKETQYF | TGTGCCAGCAGAGAGGGAGGGAAAGAGACCCAGTACTTC
TRBJ1-1 | NA | TRBV7-2 | TRBD1 | CASSPHRGSEAFF | TGTGCCAGCAGCCCACACAGGGGCTCTGAAGCTTTCTTT